The source of this TCR beta chain is a study of T-cell reconstitution after alpha-beta-depleted transplantation in children. Overall study findings and caveats: Two months or so post-transplant, alpha-beta T cells reportedly derived from several hundred expanded graft clones.

Preparation of the TCRbeta library involved a method that used unique molecular identifiers. In TCRdb, the PCR reads were re-called with MiXCR into one record per CDR3 protein. Of 200,000 to 250,000 distinct CDR3 sequences listed, 11% were seen once; the top ten hold 28%. This clonotype was seen repeatedly, ten times or more. Its antigen remains unidentified. This sequence was found in a child under three years old with acute myeloid leukemia, due to receive a stem cell transplant. The sample consisted of PBMCs, taken before TCRalphabeta/CD19-depleted stem cell transplant.

The CDR3 reads CASSFGPNTEAFF. The CDR3 DNA sequence: TGCGCCAGCAGCTTCGGACCGAACACTGAAGCTTTCTTT. The V call is TRBV5-1, the J call TRBJ1-1; D is uncertain. V shed 2 bases and J shed 1 base, with 6 bases lying between them. The CDR3 has 13 amino acids. Germline V gene data show CDR1 as SGHRS and CDR2 as YFSETQ. Filled out from reference TRBV5-1 and TRBJ1-1, the complete variable domain reads KAGVTQTPRYLIKTRGQQVTLSCSPISGHRSVSWYQQTPGQGLQFLFEYFSETQRNKGNFPGRFSGRQFSNSRSEMNVSTLELGDSALYLCASSFGPNTEAFFGQGTRLTVV.